This T cell receptor beta chain was profiled in a study of T cells in Graves' hyperthyroidism and ophthalmopathy. Researchers defined stable Graves' hyperthyroidism as no ophthalmopathy progression within 18 months. There are many counts of this clonotype. Germline V gene sequence: CDR1 LNHDA, CDR2 SQIVND (reference sequence). The CDR3 covers 16 residues. The ends were cut back, 2 bases at V and 0 bases at J, with 13 bases in the middle. What was amplified from RNA transcripts were TCR beta CDR3 regions. HTBI primers drove first-round RT-PCR of the TCR CDR3. One entry per CDR3 protein results from TCRdb running MiXCR on the multiplex PCR reads. The sample holds about half a million distinct CDR3 sequences; roughly 20% are singletons and the top ten take about 30%.

The sample consisted of blood. The TCR comes from a man aged 18 to 35 with Graves' hyperthyroidism. The chain combines TRBV19 with TRBJ1-1, with D perhaps matching TRBD1 (6 bases). CDR3 loop: CASSISGGLMNTEAFF. The CDR3 bases are TGTGCCAGTAGTATATCGGGGGGCCTCATGAACACTGAAGCTTTCTTT.